These 17 T cell receptor beta chains were sequenced from one sample in a study of identical twins. Using its own MiXCR run on the 5' RACE reads, TCRdb lists one record per CDR3 protein. The table shows fewer than 350,000 distinct CDR3 sequences, with under 9% occurring only once. These data are also associated with another study on yellow fever vaccine responses in identical twins.

Sequencing was carried out using memory (CD45RO+) T cells sorted from blood. The source of these receptors is a young woman in good health.

J is TRBJ2-1 and V is TRBV19; 8 positions agree with TRBD1. V was pared by 3 bases and J by 6 bases, with 7 bases of the junction left unmatched. Germline assignment: CDR1 LNHDA and CDR2 SQIVND (reference sequence). This CDR3 has 15 amino acids. The chain's CDR3 is CASSMGRGLVNEQFF. As DNA, the CDR3 is TGTGCCAGTAGTATGGGCAGGGGGCTAGTCAATGAGCAGTTCTTC. Variable domain in full (rest from reference TRBV19 and TRBJ2-1): DGGITQSPKYLFRKEGQNVTLSCEQNLNHDAMYWYRQDPGQGLRLIYYSQIVNDFQKGDIAEGYSVSREKKESFPLTVTSAQKNPTAFYLCASSMGRGLVNEQFFGPGTRLTVL.

The V gene is TRBV5-6, the J gene TRBJ1-1; D remains ambiguous. The CDR3 totals 15 residues. Germline V CDR1 and CDR2: SGHDT, YYEEEE. V was trimmed by 3 bases and J by 0 bases, leaving 12 bases between them. The CDR3 protein is CASSSRTEMNTEAFF. The CDR3 DNA reads TGTGCCAGCAGCTCGCGGACTGAGATGAACACTGAAGCTTTCTTT.

This clonotype was counted at least ten times. The gene calls are TRBV3-1 and TRBJ2-4, with a weak D call TRBD2 (5 bases). CDR1 is LGHDT, CDR2 YNNKEL, per germline (reference sequence). The CDR3 spans 16 residues. V lost 2 bases, J lost 0 bases, and 11 bases lay in between. The CDR3 DNA sequence: TGTGCCAGCAGCCAACAAGCGGCCCTAGCCAAAAACATTCAGTACTTC. Amino acids: CASSQQAALAKNIQYF.

This clonotype was found many times. This rearrangement joins TRBV2 to TRBJ2-3; TRBD1 is a possible D gene (6 bases). The CDR3 loop spans 15 amino acids. V was cut by 5 bases and J by 2 bases, with 14 bases left in between. Germline V lookup: CDR1 SNHLY, CDR2 FYNNEI. The CDR3 DNA sequence: TGTGCCAGCAGTTTGCTCGGACAGTACACAGATACGCAGTATTTT. Its protein is CASSLLGQYTDTQYF.

The rearrangement joins TRBV6-5 to TRBJ2-1; D gene ambiguous. V lost 2 bases, J lost 11 bases, and 7 bases lay in between. The CDR3 is made up of 11 amino acids. Germline V lookup: CDR1 MNHEY, CDR2 SVGAGI. The CDR3 DNA follows: TGTGCCAGCAGTTACGAGTATAAGCAGTTCTTC. It translates to CASSYEYKQFF.

This clonotype was counted many times. The V gene is TRBV5-1, the J gene TRBJ1-1; 8 bases fit TRBD1. Trimming at V came to 3 bases and at J to 6 bases, leaving 13 bases not matched to a gene. CDR1 and CDR2 (germline): SGHRS, YFSETQ. The CDR3 is 16 residues long. The CDR3 DNA sequence: TGCGCCAGCAGCTCCGAGGTCCAGGGACAGGAGGCTGAAGCTTTCTTT. It yields the protein CASSSEVQGQEAEAFF.

This clonotype was counted at least ten times. The chain joins TRBV11-2 to TRBJ2-1; possible D gene TRBD2, 6 bases. The germline V and J ends were trimmed by 1 base and 8 bases, with 9 bases remaining between them. CDR3 length: 13 residues. Germline CDR1 and CDR2: SGHAT and FQNNGV. The CDR3 region has the DNA TGTGCCAGCAGCTTAGCCAGGAGGGATGAGCAGTTCTTC. Its protein product is CASSLARRDEQFF.

This clonotype was detected a few times. This chain connects TRBV5-1 to TRBJ1-1; 9 bases agree with TRBD1. Germline V gene data show CDR1 as SGHRS and CDR2 as YFSETQ. Losses at the gene ends were 4 bases for V and 1 base for J; bases not matched to a gene: 5. This CDR3 region has 15 residues. This chain's CDR3 is CASSQQGAANTEAFF. CDR3 coding DNA: TGCGCCAGCAGCCAACAGGGGGCGGCGAACACTGAAGCTTTCTTT.

This clonotype was observed a handful of times. The chain combines TRBV5-1 with TRBJ2-2; perhaps TRBD2 as D (7 bases). V gave up 3 bases and J gave up 4 bases, with 16 bases separating them. CDR1 SGHRS and CDR2 YFSETQ come from the germline V gene. This CDR3 has 16 amino acids. This chain's CDR3 is CASSSEGGLSTGELFF. DNA for the CDR3: TGCGCCAGCAGCTCCGAGGGGGGGCTTAGCACCGGGGAGCTGTTTTTT.

This clonotype was counted many times. The chain recombines TRBV20-1 with TRBJ2-4; unclear D gene. V lost 2 bases to trimming and J lost 0 bases, with 8 bases between them. This CDR3 is built from 14 residues. The V gene's germline CDR1 is DFQATT and CDR2 SNEGSKA (reference sequence). The DNA of the CDR3 is TGCAGTGCTAGACCACCCCTAGCCAAAAACATTCAGTACTTC. Its protein is CSARPPLAKNIQYF.

Only a few counts were recorded for this clonotype. The chain is built from TRBV18 and TRBJ2-1; 8 bases are a match to TRBD1. The CDR3 totals 13 residues. The V and J ends lost 4 bases and 8 bases, in that order; junction bases with no gene match: 4. Germline V gene data show CDR1 as KGHSH and CDR2 as LQKENI. CDR3 sequence: CASSLDRVDEQFF. For the CDR3, the DNA is TGTGCCAGCTCACTGGACAGGGTGGATGAGCAGTTCTTC.

This clonotype was seen only a few times. The CDR3 loop is CASTQHGAGETQYF. The CDR3 DNA is TGTGCCAGCACCCAACACGGCGCTGGGGAGACCCAGTACTTC. V is TRBV28 and J is TRBJ2-5; D gene unclear. The CDR3 has 14 amino acids. V dropped 7 bases and J dropped 5 bases, with 17 bases sitting between them. From germline, CDR1 is MDHEN and CDR2 SYDVKM. Variable domain in full (rest from reference TRBV28 and TRBJ2-5): DVKVTQSSRYLVKRTGEKVFLECVQDMDHENMFWYRQDPGLGLRLIYFSYDVKMKEKGDIPEGYSVSREKKERFSLILESASTNQTSMYLCASTQHGAGETQYFGPGTRLLVL.

This chain connects TRBV7-8 to TRBJ2-2, with 7 bases aligning to TRBD2. J lost 4 bases, V lost 1 base, and 12 bases had no gene match. The CDR3 covers 18 residues. CDR1 and CDR2 (germline): SGHVS, FQNEAQ. The CDR3 protein is CASSLVSGRGRSTGELFF. DNA for the CDR3: TGTGCCAGCAGCTTAGTTTCTGGGCGGGGGAGAAGCACCGGGGAGCTGTTTTTT. Looking up the rest from reference TRBV7-8 and TRBJ2-2 gives the full variable domain: GAGVSQSPRYKVAKRGQDVALRCDPISGHVSLFWYQQALGQGPEFLTYFQNEAQLDKSGLPSDRFFAERPEGSVSTLKIQRTQQEDSAVYLCASSLVSGRGRSTGELFFGEGSRLTVL.

V and J are TRBV28 and TRBJ2-7; 9 bases match TRBD1. V was pared by 6 bases and J by 0 bases, with 6 bases of the junction left unmatched. The germline gives CDR1 MDHEN, CDR2 SYDVKM. CDR3 length: 15 residues. The CDR3 loop reads CASRVPGQGSYEQYF. The CDR3 DNA sequence: TGTGCCAGCAGAGTTCCGGGACAGGGCTCCTACGAGCAGTACTTC. The full variable domain, completed using reference TRBV28 and TRBJ2-7, is DVKVTQSSRYLVKRTGEKVFLECVQDMDHENMFWYRQDPGLGLRLIYFSYDVKMKEKGDIPEGYSVSREKKERFSLILESASTNQTSMYLCASRVPGQGSYEQYFGPGTRLTVT.

The genes are TRBV4-2 and TRBJ2-7, with D possibly matching TRBD2 (5 bases). Germline values: CDR1 LGHNA, CDR2 YNFKEQ. This CDR3 region has 15 residues. Trimming removed 8 bases at V and 1 base at J, with 18 bases between. CDR3 in amino acids: CASGPGVRLSYEQYF. The DNA for the CDR3 is TGTGCCAGCGGCCCCGGGGTCAGACTGTCCTACGAGCAGTACTTC.

The gene calls are TRBV20-1 and TRBJ1-3; 7 bases match TRBD1. This CDR3 is 13 amino acids long. Germline CDR1 is DFQATT and CDR2 is SNEGSKA (reference sequence). DNA of the CDR3: TGCAGCGCCCGGGACAGAGCTGGAAACACCATATATTTT. Its translation is CSARDRAGNTIYF.

In its sample, this clonotype was seen many times. V gene TRBV24-1 combines with J gene TRBJ1-1; TRBD1 matches at 8 bases. V lost 7 bases and J lost 5; bases outside the gene matches: 8. Germline values: CDR1 KGHDR, CDR2 SFDVKD. CDR3 size: 14 residues. The CDR3 reads CATSSGQGWTEAFF. The CDR3 DNA is TGTGCCACCAGCTCTGGACAGGGTTGGACTGAAGCTTTCTTT.